The present entry profiles one T cell receptor beta chain with its context. The antigen this receptor binds is unknown. Per-nucleotide qualities are absent, and no much larger clonotype sits a single base away. The time point label, as the study defines it: baseline before first vaccination. Samples from vaccinated people were obtained from the UK trials COV001 and COV002, which included a single-blind randomized controlled phase 2/3 trial of AZD1222 (ChAdOx1 nCoV-19) in healthy adults. Trial participant PBMC samples were collected at day 0 and day 28 after the second dose for TCRbeta chain sequencing. These data are taken from a study of T cell responses to AZD1222 COVID-19 vaccine (dated by TCRdb to about 2021). Regarding the study in general: AZD1222 recipients given second doses at about 4 weeks or at about 12 weeks were pooled, since spike-specific TCR depth and breadth were not found to differ between the two schedules. TCR sequencing was performed for about 240 trial participants, of whom around 200 were given two doses of AZD1222 and approximately 26 were given two doses of MenACWY control vaccine. Trial participants were enrolled by age into 18-55, 56-69 and 70-plus year subgroups, with about 150, 28 and 57 TCR-sequenced participants respectively.

The CDR3 regions of human TCRbeta chains were subjected to immunosequencing. Regarding the original processing steps: Repertoire TCRs were matched against a reference library of SARS-CoV-2-specific TCRs generated with the MIRA antigen-specificity platform. Breadth was defined as the fraction of unique TCRs that were SARS-CoV-2-associated, and depth was defined as the fraction of total T cells that were SARS-CoV-2-associated. Using the MIRA data, each spike-specific TCR was mapped to the spike region that the TCR reacts to and placed in a CD4 or CD8 class. Log10-transformed breadth and depth values were compared by one-way ANOVA with Sidak's multiple comparisons tests. The immuneACCESS repertoire file appears here via TCRdb, limited to in-frame rearrangements. These files lack a portion of the clones; in checked studies, under half of the deficit traces to unresolved V genes, and the cause of the others is not known. V and J calls and clone size are those listed in that table; D and trimming were worked out from the DNA. This sample gives 100,000 to 150,000 clones in total; more than 75% of them show up just once. The ten largest clones capture more than 9% of the sample.

What the authors observed across the whole study: Most participants were white British and females outnumbered males, and the authors suggested that clonal diversity may have been underestimated. Epitopes outside the regions mutated in the B.1.351 and B.1.1.7 variants were reportedly recognized by nearly half of the unique spike-specific TCRs. No day 14 peak-response samples were available, so repertoires were characterized only after the peak T cell response. Conclusions about previously exposed vaccinees are limited because only 5 or 6 AZD1222 recipients were SARS-CoV-2 seropositive at baseline. After two AZD1222 doses, spike-specific TCR breadth and depth were significantly higher than at day 0 and than in MenACWY recipients. The vaccine-associated CD4 TCRs covered the entire spike protein, and the dominant responses fell in regions 160-218 and 743-854. In the small 56-69-year group, the increase in depth fell short of significance, most likely because of low power.

Per the germline V gene (reference sequence), SGHNT is the CDR1 and YYREEE is the CDR2. The CDR3 covers 13 residues, taking in both the cysteine and the phenylalanine. Of the read, only the CDR3 DNA is kept; its 39 bases are in frame from base 1. V and J lose 5 bases and 3 bases, and a span of 12 bases separates them. The chain was built from TRBV5-4 and TRBJ2-7; TRBD1 might be the D gene, on 5 matching bases. The TCR originated in an adult in good health. The source material was peripheral blood, sampled on day 0 of AZD1222 vaccination. Here is the DNA: TGTGCCAGCAGGGCAGGGTTTAGCTACGAGCAGTACTTC. It translates to CASRAGFSYEQYF.